What follows are 4 T cell receptor beta chains derived from one specimen sequenced in a study of blood T cell repertoires in COVID-19. The data were produced by immunoSEQ multiplex PCR, yet TCRdb's version contains in-frame clones alone and is incomplete. The data contain about 220,000 clones, around three quarters of them singletons. The specimen was peripheral blood. Source of these receptors: a woman in her 70s with acute or convalescent COVID-19.

The rearrangement links TRBV24-1 to TRBJ2-7; 8 bases are shared with TRBD1. The CDR3 extends over 15 amino acids. Germline loops: CDR1 KGHDR, CDR2 SFDVKD. J lost 2 bases, V lost 5 bases, and 7 bases had no gene match. The CDR3 DNA reads TGTGCCACCAGTGCCCCCGAACAGGGGGCCTACGAGCAGTACTTC. This codes for CATSAPEQGAYEQYF.

Here the CDR3 DNA reads TGTGCCAGCAGCTTATTCCAGGGGGCGGAGGAGCAGTACTTC. This codes for CASSLFQGAEEQYF. V gene TRBV7-2 combines with J gene TRBJ2-7; TRBD1 aligns across 8 bases. CDR1 is SGHTA and CDR2 is FQGNSA in the germline V gene. With V trimmed by 2 bases and J by 7 bases, 7 bases remained unmatched. CDR3 size: 14 residues.

This chain joins TRBV5-6 and TRBJ1-5, with a weak D call TRBD1 (5 bases). Germline V gene data show CDR1 as SGHDT and CDR2 as YYEEEE. There are 15 residues in the CDR3. Trimming removed 5 bases at V and 7 bases at J, with 19 bases between. This chain's CDR3 is CASSQGPWSAQPQHF. CDR3 in DNA: TGTGCCAGCAGTCAGGGCCCGTGGTCAGCACAGCCCCAGCATTTT.

V and J are TRBV5-8 and TRBJ1-1; D not resolved. The CDR3 is 15 amino acids. The germline V gene has CDR1 SGHTS and CDR2 YDEGEE. Between the trimmed V and J ends, which lost 4 bases and 0 bases, there was a span of 13 bases. CDR3 nucleotide sequence: TGTGCCAGCAGCCTTGGAGGACTCATGAACACTGAAGCTTTCTTT. Encoded protein: CASSLGGLMNTEAFF.